Shown below are 30 T cell receptor beta chains from a single sample sequenced in a study of PD-L1 blockade in urothelial cancer. Assay used: immunoSEQ multiplex PCR; TCRdb lists only in-frame clones, some missing. The sample includes around 38,000 clones, 65% to 90% of them seen just once. Time point noted: peripheral blood 6 weeks after treatment start. The starting material was PBMCs, obtained around atezolizumab (anti-PD-L1) treatment. Source of these receptors: a man aged 60 to 69 with urothelial cancer.

The J gene is TRBJ2-7, the V gene TRBV5-1, with TRBD2 matching over 10 bases. This CDR3 contains 14 residues. The junction had 0 bases not matched to a gene; V was cut back by 0 bases and J by 3 bases. Germline V CDR1 and CDR2: SGHRS, YFSETQ. The CDR3 here is CASSLGTSGYEQYF. CDR3 nucleotide sequence: TGCGCCAGCAGCTTGGGGACTAGCGGCTACGAGCAGTACTTC.

The rearrangement uses TRBV29-1 and TRBJ1-5; unclear D gene. V shed 4 bases and J shed 0 bases, with 10 bases lying between them. The CDR3 is 14 amino acids. In germline, CDR1 is SQVTM, CDR2 ANQGSEA. The CDR3 DNA is TGCAGCGTTGTGTACGGGAATAGCAATCAGCCCCAGCATTTT. This encodes CSVVYGNSNQPQHF.

V gene TRBV5-1 combines with J gene TRBJ2-1; 9 bases map to TRBD1. Looked up from germline, CDR1 is SGHRS and CDR2 is YFSETQ. V was clipped by 4 bases and J by 2 bases; unmatched bases: 10. The CDR3 extends over 17 amino acids. CDR3 in amino acids: CASSQLGQGRTYNEQFF. CDR3 DNA sequence: TGCGCCAGCAGCCAGTTAGGACAGGGGCGGACCTACAATGAGCAGTTCTTC.

The chain combines TRBV28 with TRBJ1-1; D perhaps matches TRBD1 (6 bases). There are 13 residues in the CDR3. Germline loops: CDR1 MDHEN, CDR2 SYDVKM. Deletions cut 11 bases from V and 4 bases from J, with 17 bases between. CDR3 in amino acids: CAGQRKGSTEAFF. The CDR3 DNA follows: TGTGCCGGACAGAGGAAGGGTAGCACTGAAGCTTTCTTT.

This clone was seen only a few times. This rearrangement joins TRBV7-2 to TRBJ2-2; 9 bases are shared with TRBD2. Per germline, CDR1 SGHTA and CDR2 FQGNSA. There are 15 residues in the CDR3. V was clipped by 3 bases and J by 7 bases; unmatched bases: 6. CDR3 nucleotides: TGTGCCAGCAGCTTCGGCCTAGCGGGGCACGGGGAGCTGTTTTTT. It encodes CASSFGLAGHGELFF. Based on the CDR3 plus reference TRBV7-2 and TRBJ2-2, the full variable domain is GAGVSQSPSNKVTEKGKDVELRCDPISGHTALYWYRQSLGQGLEFLIYFQGNSAPDKSGLPSDRFSAERTGGSVSTLTIQRTQQEDSAVYLCASSFGLAGHGELFFGEGSRLTVL.

J is TRBJ2-5 and V is TRBV14, with TRBD1 as a possible D gene (5 bases). Trimming took 4 bases from V and 3 from J, leaving 12 bases between them. From germline, CDR1 is SGHDN and CDR2 FVKESK. The CDR3 is made up of 14 amino acids. The CDR3, as DNA: TGTGCCAGCAGCCTCACGGACACTAAAGAGACCCAGTACTTC. Its translation: CASSLTDTKETQYF.

As to this clone: One end of the junction fails to match germline, which may point to a read error. V usage is TRBV7-7 and J usage is TRBJ2-3, with 10 bases identical to TRBD2. From germline, CDR1 is SSHAT and CDR2 FNYEAQ (reference sequence). The CDR3 runs 16 residues. The chain's CDR3 is CASSHPSGGRTDTQYF. The CDR3 DNA reads TGTGCTAGCAGCCACCCTAGCGGGGGACGCACAGATACGCAGTATTTT.

The CDR3 spells CSVEPAGVYEQFF. As DNA, the CDR3 is TGCAGCGTTGAACCAGCGGGAGTCTATGAGCAGTTCTTC. The V and J genes are TRBV29-1 and TRBJ2-1, with 8 nucleotides matching TRBD2. This CDR3 is built from 13 residues. Germline lookup yields CDR1 SQVTM and CDR2 ANQGSEA. The junction had 5 bases not matched to a gene; V was cut back by 2 bases and J by 8 bases.

The chain employs TRBV7-6 and TRBJ2-1, with TRBD2 matching over 11 bases. J lost 7 bases, V lost 5 bases, and 7 bases had no gene match. CDR1 and CDR2 (germline): SGHVS, FNYEAQ. The CDR3 runs to 15 residues. CDR3 protein: CASSPNLAGGNEQFF. The CDR3 DNA is TGTGCCAGCAGCCCCAACCTAGCGGGAGGAAATGAGCAGTTCTTC.

This clone is a singleton in its sample. The chain couples TRBV5-1 to TRBJ2-1; perhaps TRBD1 as D (6 bases). V was pared by 4 bases and J by 6 bases, with 14 bases between. This CDR3 spans 14 amino acids. Germline CDR1 SGHRS, CDR2 YFSETQ. CDR3 sequence: CASSPWQGRNEQFF. Here the CDR3 DNA reads TGCGCCAGCAGCCCCTGGCAGGGGCGCAATGAGCAGTTCTTC.

The CDR3 bases are TGTGCCAGCAGTGACGTCTGGAACACCGGGGAGCTGTTTTTT. It yields the protein CASSDVWNTGELFF. The chain uses TRBV6-1 and TRBJ2-2; D is undetermined. CDR1 and CDR2 (germline): MNHNS, SASEGT. The CDR3 is 14 amino acids. Trimming stripped 3 bases from V and 1 base from J, with 6 bases between.

The chain carries TRBV18 and TRBJ2-7, with 9 bases lining up with TRBD1. Trimming took 4 bases from V and 5 from J; bases not matched to a gene: 6. The germline V gene encodes CDR1 KGHSH and CDR2 LQKENI. The CDR3 covers 14 residues. CDR3 amino acids: CASSRDRAPDEQYF. DNA for the CDR3: TGTGCCAGCTCACGGGACAGGGCCCCTGACGAGCAGTACTTC.

The chain employs TRBV19 and TRBJ2-7; D is perhaps TRBD2 (6 bases). CDR3 size: 12 residues. Germline CDR1 is LNHDA and CDR2 is SQIVND (reference sequence). Trimming cost V 4 bases and J 2 bases, with 6 bases left between them. This CDR3 reads CASSTSAYEQYF. The CDR3 region has the DNA TGTGCCAGTAGTACTAGCGCCTACGAGCAGTACTTC.

The chain's CDR3 is CASSQDIASSSYEQYF. Here the CDR3 DNA reads TGCGCCAGCAGCCAAGATATAGCGTCGAGCTCCTACGAGCAGTACTTC. The chain employs TRBV4-1 and TRBJ2-7; possible D gene TRBD2, 5 bases. Trimming removed 0 bases from V and 0 bases from J, with 12 bases in between. This CDR3 has 16 amino acids. Germline CDR1 MGHRA, CDR2 YSYEKL.

This rearrangement joins TRBV6-1 to TRBJ1-4; perhaps TRBD1 as D (5 bases). Trimming pared 7 bases from V and 8 bases from J, leaving 14 bases between. Per the germline V gene, CDR1 is MNHNS and CDR2 is SASEGT. The length of the CDR3 is 13 residues. CDR3 protein: CASTPGGSEKLFF. The DNA of the CDR3 is TGTGCCAGCACCCCGGGGGGGAGCGAAAAACTGTTTTTT.

The V call is TRBV6-1, the J call TRBJ1-2; no clear D. Germline V CDR1 and CDR2: MNHNS, SASEGT. The CDR3 extends over 12 amino acids. Trimming shortened V by 0 bases and J by 7 bases, and 6 bases separated the two germline ends. In nucleotides, the CDR3 is TGTGCCAGCAGTGAAGCGGAGTTTGGCTACACCTTC. It specifies CASSEAEFGYTF.

This rearrangement joins TRBV6-5 to TRBJ1-2; tentative D call: TRBD1 (6 bases). CDR1 is MNHEY and CDR2 is SVGAGI in the germline V gene. The V end was cut by 8 bases, the J end by 5 bases, with 18 bases between. This CDR3 contains 14 residues. The CDR3 sequence: CASLAPGGAYGYTF. CDR3 nucleotide sequence: TGTGCCAGCTTGGCACCGGGGGGGGCTTATGGCTACACCTTC.

The gene calls are TRBV7-2 and TRBJ1-5; no definite D call. CDR1 and CDR2 (germline): SGHTA, FQGNSA. The CDR3 extends over 15 amino acids. Trimming took off 5 bases at V and 4 bases at J, with 15 bases between the two ends. CDR3 region: CASSLVTGGNQPQHF. CDR3 nucleotides: TGTGCCAGCAGCCTTGTTACGGGCGGGAATCAGCCCCAGCATTTT. The whole variable domain, remainder taken from reference TRBV7-2 and TRBJ1-5, is GAGVSQSPSNKVTEKGKDVELRCDPISGHTALYWYRQSLGQGLEFLIYFQGNSAPDKSGLPSDRFSAERTGGSVSTLTIQRTQQEDSAVYLCASSLVTGGNQPQHFGDGTRLSIL.

This chain links TRBV19 with TRBJ1-1; D possibly corresponds to TRBD1 (6 bases). This CDR3 comprises 13 residues. V was shortened by 6 bases and J by 4 bases, with 12 bases between the two germline ends. Germline V gene data show CDR1 as LNHDA and CDR2 as SQIVND (reference sequence). The CDR3 sequence: CASSADRPTEAFF. The DNA of the CDR3 is TGTGCCAGTAGCGCCGACAGGCCCACTGAAGCTTTCTTT.

This rearrangement joins TRBV2 to TRBJ1-3, with D unclear. The CDR3 runs to 16 residues. Germline CDR1 and CDR2: SNHLY and FYNNEI. V dropped 2 bases and J dropped 0 bases, with 11 bases sitting between them. The DNA for the CDR3 is TGTGCCAGCAGTGAATTACCGATGAGCTCTGGAAACACCATATATTTT. Amino acid sequence: CASSELPMSSGNTIYF. The entire variable domain, with the rest obtained from reference TRBV2 and TRBJ1-3, is as follows: EPEVTQTPSHQVTQMGQEVILRCVPISNHLYFYWYRQILGQKVEFLVSFYNNEISEKSEIFDDQFSVERPDGSNFTLKIRSTKLEDSAMYFCASSELPMSSGNTIYFGEGSWLTVV.

J is TRBJ1-3 and V is TRBV6-5, with TRBD1 matching 8 bases. With 7 bases clipped from V and 4 bases from J, the junction kept 6 bases outside the gene matches. The germline V gene has CDR1 MNHEY and CDR2 SVGAGI. The CDR3 consists of 14 residues. CDR3 bases: TGTGCCAGCATTAGCCCAGGGGGCGGAAACACCATATATTTT. Protein product: CASISPGGGNTIYF.

The chain couples TRBV5-1 to TRBJ1-1; maybe TRBD1 (5 bases). Trimming took 4 bases from V and 6 from J, leaving 16 bases between them. The germline CDR1 and CDR2 sequences are SGHRS and YFSETQ. The CDR3 runs 14 residues. The DNA of the CDR3 is TGCGCCAGCAGCCGAGCGGGGGAAAGGGCTGAAGCTTTCTTT. This encodes CASSRAGERAEAFF.

The CDR3 DNA is TGTGCCAGCAGCTTATATTTGGCGGCCGGGCTGTTTTTT. Its translation: CASSLYLAAGLFF. The rearrangement links TRBV7-2 to TRBJ1-4; D ambiguous. Germline values: CDR1 SGHTA, CDR2 FQGNSA. CDR3 length equals 13 residues. V was trimmed by 2 bases and J by 14 bases, leaving 15 bases between them. Complete variable domain (other parts from reference TRBV7-2 and TRBJ1-4): GAGVSQSPSNKVTEKGKDVELRCDPISGHTALYWYRQSLGQGLEFLIYFQGNSAPDKSGLPSDRFSAERTGGSVSTLTIQRTQQEDSAVYLCASSLYLAAGLFFGSGTQLSVL.

CDR3 sequence reads: CASSSFYEQYF. CDR3 bases: TGTGCCAGCAGTTCTTTCTACGAGCAGTACTTC. The gene calls are TRBV7-9 and TRBJ2-7; no clear D. The CDR3 is 11 amino acids. CDR1 is SEHNR and CDR2 is FQNEAQ in the germline V gene (reference sequence). Trimming stripped 6 bases from V and 3 bases from J, with 6 bases between.

This clone was observed a handful of times. V is TRBV29-1 and J is TRBJ1-2; the D is unclear. Trimming took off 0 bases at V and 8 bases at J, with 13 bases between the two ends. The CDR3 runs to 13 residues. The germline V gene encodes CDR1 SQVTM and CDR2 ANQGSEA. The CDR3 DNA reads TGCAGCGTTGAAGATCAGAGGGATAAAGGCTACACCTTC. Protein: CSVEDQRDKGYTF.

Only one count was recorded for this clone. This chain connects TRBV5-1 to TRBJ1-2; TRBD1 matches 8 bases. The CDR3 consists of 14 residues. Germline V lookup: CDR1 SGHRS, CDR2 YFSETQ. Trimming at V came to 4 bases and at J to 2 bases, leaving 4 bases not matched to a gene. The CDR3 DNA sequence: TGCGCCAGCAGCGCTGGACAGGGCAACTATGGCTACACCTTC. This translates into CASSAGQGNYGYTF.

The chain couples TRBV11-3 to TRBJ2-2, with 11 bases matching TRBD2. V lost 4 bases and J lost 3; bases outside the gene matches: 4. CDR3 length: 16 amino acids. The germline CDR1 and CDR2 sequences are SGHNT and YENEEA. The DNA of the CDR3 is TGTGCCAGCAGCTCCACTAGCGGGGGTCACACCGGGGAGCTGTTTTTT. Protein sequence: CASSSTSGGHTGELFF.

The chain couples TRBV2 to TRBJ1-2; TRBD1 matches 11 bases. The CDR3 has 14 amino acids. Germline V CDR1 and CDR2: SNHLY, FYNNEI. The V gene end was trimmed by 7 bases and the J gene end by 6 bases; junction bases not matched to a gene: 7. The CDR3 bases are TGTGCCAGCACCTTGGACAGGGGGCGAGATGGCTACACCTTC. As protein: CASTLDRGRDGYTF.

V gene TRBV5-1 combines with J gene TRBJ2-7, with D unresolved. The ends were cut back, 5 bases at V and 0 bases at J, with 12 bases in the middle. CDR3 length: 14 residues. The germline V gene encodes CDR1 SGHRS and CDR2 YFSETQ. The CDR3 DNA reads TGCGCCAGCAGTCGTGGGCTGAGCTCCTACGAGCAGTACTTC. Translating gives CASSRGLSSYEQYF.

This clone was detected only once. This chain joins TRBV5-1 and TRBJ2-7, with 9 bases lining up with TRBD2. Trimming at V came to 4 bases and at J to 0 bases, leaving 8 bases not matched to a gene. The germline CDR1 and CDR2 sequences are SGHRS and YFSETQ. The CDR3 runs to 16 residues. The CDR3 region has the DNA TGCGCCAGCAGCCCCCAGACTAGCGGATCCTCCTACGAGCAGTACTTC. Translating it yields CASSPQTSGSSYEQYF.